These 5 T cell receptor beta chains share one sample of origin, sequenced in a study of cytomegalovirus exposure and HLA in healthy donors. It was with 60 Vbeta and 13 Jbeta primers that the PCR ran. Here immunoSEQ multiplex PCR was the method, and the copy in TCRdb shows in-frame clones only, minus some. The data hold 180,000 or so clones, with over 75% observed a single time. The sequenced sample consisted of PBMCs. The source of these receptors is a man younger than 30 in good health and CMV-seropositive.

The genes are TRBV18 and TRBJ2-5, with TRBD1 matching 9 bases. Germline CDR1 and CDR2: KGHSH and LQKENI. The CDR3 loop spans 16 amino acids. The trim removed 3 bases at V and 5 bases at J, leaving 10 bases unmatched. The CDR3: CASSPGTGRKGETQYF. For the CDR3, the DNA is TGTGCCAGCTCACCCGGGACAGGGCGGAAAGGGGAGACCCAGTACTTC.

CDR3 in DNA: TGTGCCAGCAGTCGAAACAGGGTCCACGAGCAGTACTTC. Translation: CASSRNRVHEQYF. The chain employs TRBV7-9 and TRBJ2-7, with D perhaps matching TRBD1 (6 bases). V was shortened by 6 bases and J by 5 bases, with 14 bases between the two germline ends. Germline CDR1 reads SEHNR; CDR2 reads FQNEAQ (reference sequence). This CDR3 is built from 13 residues.

CDR3: CASSPGAPPLNYGYTF. In DNA, the CDR3 is TGTGCCAGCAGTCCAGGGGCACCCCCCCTGAACTATGGCTACACCTTC. The V call is TRBV7-2, the J call TRBJ1-2, with D maybe TRBD1 (6 bases). CDR1 is SGHTA and CDR2 is FQGNSA in the germline V gene. The CDR3 extends over 16 amino acids. V lost 6 bases and J 2 bases, leaving 19 bases between the germline ends.

The rearrangement links TRBV5-6 to TRBJ2-2; 11 bases match TRBD2. V trimming: 4 bases; J trimming: 3 bases; junction bases outside the gene matches: 5. Germline V gene sequence: CDR1 SGHDT, CDR2 YYEEEE. CDR3 length: 16 amino acids. The CDR3 DNA is TGTGCCAGCAGCCCACTGGGACTAGCGGACACCGGGGAGCTGTTTTTT. This encodes CASSPLGLADTGELFF.

This sequence joins TRBV7-2 and TRBJ2-4; 11 bases are a match to TRBD2. V gave up 7 bases and J gave up 4 bases; unmatched junction bases: 6. Germline CDR1 is SGHTA and CDR2 is FQGNSA. CDR3 size: 15 residues. This CDR3 reads CASNPLAGGKNIQYF. CDR3 DNA: TGTGCCAGCAACCCTCTAGCGGGGGGAAAAAACATTCAGTACTTC.